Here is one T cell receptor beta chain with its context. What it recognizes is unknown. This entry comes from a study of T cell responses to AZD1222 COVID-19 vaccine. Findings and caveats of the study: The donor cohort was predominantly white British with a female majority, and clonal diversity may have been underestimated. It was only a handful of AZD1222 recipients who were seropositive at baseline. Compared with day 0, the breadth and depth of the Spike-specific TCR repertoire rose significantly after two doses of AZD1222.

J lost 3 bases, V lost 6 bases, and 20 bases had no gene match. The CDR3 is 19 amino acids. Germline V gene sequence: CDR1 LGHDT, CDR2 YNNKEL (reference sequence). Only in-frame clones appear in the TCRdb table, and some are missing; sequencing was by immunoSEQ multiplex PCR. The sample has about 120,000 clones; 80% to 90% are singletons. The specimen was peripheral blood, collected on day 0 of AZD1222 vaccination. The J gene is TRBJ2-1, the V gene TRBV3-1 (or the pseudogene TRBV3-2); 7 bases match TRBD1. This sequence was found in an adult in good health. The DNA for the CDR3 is TGTGCCAGCAGACGGACCGGGACAGCCCTAGAGGGGGACTACAATGAGCAGTTCTTC. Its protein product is CASRRTGTALEGDYNEQFF.